A single sample is the source of the 28 T cell receptor beta chains below, sequenced in a study of T-cell memory formation after mild COVID-19 (TCRdb year 2021). The library was prepared using 5' RACE. TCRdb shows the sequencer as Illumina NovaSeq 6000. TCRdb trimmed the raw reads at Q25, called clones with MiXCR and kept productive beta chains. All rows with the same CDR3 protein become a single entry with the most common DNA and genes. The sample data list fewer than 300,000 distinct CDR3 sequences, and 15% to 20% of these were observed just once. The ten largest make up 23% of the sample. Sequenced: PBMCs or a T cell subset sorted from them (not recorded which). Source of these receptors: a man aged 18-30 years who had mild COVID-19 (a few samples of this study predate the infection). The sample titles of this study are shuffled in the database, so cell type and time point are left out; the donor was told from shared clones.

The V and J genes are TRBV3-1 and TRBJ1-6; D unclear. The V gene lost 8 bases and the J gene lost 5 bases, with 10 bases spanning the gap. Germline V gives CDR1 LGHDT, CDR2 YNNKEL (reference sequence). The CDR3 is 13 amino acids. CDR3 sequence reads: CASAGEDNSPLHF. Written as DNA, the CDR3 is TGTGCCAGCGCCGGGGAGGATAATTCACCCCTCCACTTT.

The chain joins TRBV29-1 to TRBJ2-3; TRBD1 might be the D (6 bases). This CDR3 is built from 20 residues. CDR1 and CDR2 (germline): SQVTM, ANQGSEA. V lost 3 bases and J 4 bases, leaving 32 bases between the germline ends. The CDR3 is CSVDTVRLTGRSGIADTQYF. CDR3 in DNA: TGCAGCGTTGATACCGTTCGCCTAACAGGGCGAAGTGGGATCGCAGATACGCAGTATTTT.

The gene calls are TRBV3-1 and TRBJ1-2, with TRBD1 matching over 7 bases. Germline CDR1 reads LGHDT; CDR2 reads YNNKEL (reference sequence). V trimming: 4 bases; J trimming: 6 bases; junction bases outside the gene matches: 2. The CDR3 consists of 12 residues. The CDR3 sequence is CASSRTGDGYTF. CDR3 in DNA: TGTGCCAGCAGCCGCACAGGGGATGGCTACACCTTC. The complete variable domain, with remaining parts taken from reference TRBV3-1 and TRBJ1-2, reads DTAVSQTPKYLVTQMGNDKSIKCEQNLGHDTMYWYKQDSKKFLKIMFSYNNKELIINETVPNRFSPKSPDKAHLNLHINSLELGDSAVYFCASSRTGDGYTFGSGTRLTVV.

This clonotype has a handful of counts. The V and J genes are TRBV20-1 and TRBJ2-5; TRBD1 matches at 11 bases. The CDR3 loop spans 15 amino acids. V shed 6 bases, J shed 4 bases, and the junction held 10 bases outside the gene matches. CDR1 and CDR2 from the germline V gene are DFQATT and SNEGSKA (reference sequence). DNA for the CDR3: TGCAGTGCCCCCGGACAGGGGGCTCGAAGAGAGACCCAGTACTTC. The encoded protein is CSAPGQGARRETQYF.

This sequence joins TRBV12-3 or TRBV12-4 and TRBJ1-2; TRBD1 matches 8 bases. The V gene end was trimmed by 6 bases and the J gene end by 8 bases; junction bases not matched to a gene: 14. The CDR3 is 15 residues long. CDR3 DNA sequence: TGTGCCAGCAGAGAAGGGACAGGTGGAGTGAGGGGCTACACCTTC. Residues: CASREGTGGVRGYTF.

This clonotype was seen a handful of times. The chain carries TRBV6-2 or TRBV6-3 and TRBJ1-5, with D unresolved. CDR3 length: 14 amino acids. Looked up from germline, CDR1 is MNHEY and CDR2 is SVGEGT. The V gene lost 5 bases and the J gene lost 2 bases, with 10 bases spanning the gap. DNA for the CDR3: TGTGCCAGCAGTGGTTCAATAGGCAATCAGCCCCAGCATTTT. This sequence encodes CASSGSIGNQPQHF.

The chain uses TRBV7-2 and TRBJ2-5; D unclear. V dropped 6 bases and J dropped 5 bases, with 19 bases sitting between them. This CDR3 is built from 15 residues. Germline V gene sequence: CDR1 SGHTA, CDR2 FQGNSA. CDR3 sequence (DNA): TGTGCCAGCAGTAAACAGACGCTGGGTTCGGAGACCCAGTACTTC. It codes for CASSKQTLGSETQYF.

This clonotype has a handful of counts. V and J are TRBV10-3 and TRBJ1-1; D remains ambiguous. This CDR3 spans 14 amino acids. V lost 4 bases and J lost 1, with 10 bases in between. Looked up from germline, CDR1 is ENHRY and CDR2 is SYGVKD. The DNA of the CDR3 is TGTGCCATCAGTGTAGGCGCGGGGAACACTGAAGCTTTCTTT. Its translation is CAISVGAGNTEAFF.

The rearrangement joins TRBV7-6 to TRBJ2-5; 7 positions match TRBD2. The CDR3 contains 15 residues. The trim removed 6 bases at V and 0 bases at J, leaving 7 bases unmatched. The germline gives CDR1 SGHVS, CDR2 FNYEAQ. The CDR3 is CASRFRLADQETQYF. The CDR3 coding sequence is TGTGCCAGCAGATTCCGGCTAGCGGACCAAGAGACCCAGTACTTC.

The chain joins TRBV4-2 to TRBJ1-1; D is ambiguous. The length of the CDR3 is 13 residues. Trimming removed 0 bases at V and 3 bases at J, with 5 bases between. Germline V gene sequence: CDR1 LGHNA, CDR2 YNFKEQ. The CDR3 bases are TGTGCCAGCAGCCAAGATATGGACACTGAAGCTTTCTTT. This sequence encodes CASSQDMDTEAFF.

This clonotype was seen repeatedly, ten times or more. The rearrangement uses TRBV21-1 and TRBJ2-7; whether TRBD2, the table's D call, matches the DNA was not checked. TRBV21-1 is deemed a pseudogene. This CDR3 comprises 13 residues. This CDR3 is CASSKGGAYEQYV. Here the CDR3 DNA reads TGTGCCAGCAGCAAAGGCGGGGCCTACGAGCAGTACGTC.

The chain couples TRBV25-1 to TRBJ1-1; 8 bases agree with TRBD1. V trimming: 3 bases; J trimming: 6 bases; junction bases outside the gene matches: 9. CDR3 length: 15 amino acids. Germline CDR1 is MGHDK and CDR2 is SYGVNS. CDR3 protein: CASSDQGQGGPEAFF. The CDR3 nucleotides read TGTGCCAGCAGTGACCAAGGACAGGGAGGCCCTGAAGCTTTCTTT.

The chain joins TRBV5-1 to TRBJ2-2; D is perhaps TRBD1 (5 bases). Germline lookup yields CDR1 SGHRS and CDR2 YFSETQ. Trimming took 4 bases from V and 0 from J, leaving 13 bases between them. The CDR3 consists of 16 residues. CDR3 protein: CASSAGHLSNTGELFF. As DNA, the CDR3 is TGCGCCAGCAGCGCAGGACACCTTTCGAACACCGGGGAGCTGTTTTTT.

In its sample, this clonotype was seen many times. The chain recombines TRBV29-1 with TRBJ2-5; D unresolved. This CDR3 region has 12 residues. Germline V gene data show CDR1 as SQVTM and CDR2 as ANQGSEA. V was pared by 4 bases and J by 2 bases, with 8 bases between. CDR3 sequence (DNA): TGCAGCGTTGCCCCTAGTCAAGAGACCCAGTACTTC. Protein: CSVAPSQETQYF. Using reference TRBV29-1 and TRBJ2-5 for the parts outside the CDR3, the full variable domain is SAVISQKPSRDICQRGTSLTIQCQVDSQVTMMFWYRQQPGQSLTLIATANQGSEATYESGFVIDKFPISRPNLTFSTLTVSNMSPEDSSIYLCSVAPSQETQYFGPGTRLLVL.

Only a few counts were recorded for this clonotype. The chain recombines TRBV29-1 with TRBJ2-3, with 12 bases identical to TRBD2. This CDR3 comprises 17 residues. V lost 0 bases, J lost 4 bases, and 8 bases stayed unmatched. CDR1 is SQVTM and CDR2 is ANQGSEA in the germline V gene. The CDR3 nucleotides read TGCAGCGTTGAAGACTGGACTAGCGGGGAAGCGGCAGATACGCAGTATTTT. Translation: CSVEDWTSGEAADTQYF.

This clonotype was seen more than once but under ten times. The chain couples TRBV20-1 to TRBJ2-3; the match to TRBD2 covers 8 bases. CDR3 length equals 18 residues. The V and J ends lost 0 bases and 1 base, in that order; junction bases with no gene match: 12. Germline V gene sequence: CDR1 DFQATT, CDR2 SNEGSKA (reference sequence). The CDR3 nucleotides read TGCAGTGCTAGAGATGAAGCGGGGGCCCTACCCCGCACAGATACGCAGTATTTT. It codes for CSARDEAGALPRTDTQYF.

This clonotype was detected a few times. This chain uses TRBV4-1 with TRBJ2-5; 7 nucleotides line up with TRBD1. V gave up 2 bases and J gave up 0 bases; unmatched junction bases: 9. The germline CDR1 and CDR2 sequences are MGHRA and YSYEKL. The CDR3 is 17 amino acids. The CDR3 region has the DNA TGCGCCAGCAGCCAAACCCCGGACAGGCAGTACCAAGAGACCCAGTACTTC. This encodes CASSQTPDRQYQETQYF.

V gene TRBV6-2 or TRBV6-3 combines with J gene TRBJ2-7; either TRBD1 or TRBD2 may supply D (7 bases each). Germline loops: CDR1 MNHEY, CDR2 SVGEGT. The CDR3 spans 16 residues. Deletions cut 9 bases from V and 3 bases from J, with 24 bases between. The DNA for the CDR3 is TGTGCCAGGGGGGGGGTAGGTCAAGGACAGGACTACGAGCAGTACTTC. It is translated as CARGGVGQGQDYEQYF.

This clonotype was recorded a few times. The chain recombines TRBV6-5 with TRBJ1-1, with a weak D call TRBD1 (5 bases). Germline assignment: CDR1 MNHEY and CDR2 SVGAGI. The ends were cut back, 7 bases at V and 1 base at J, with 16 bases in the middle. The CDR3 loop spans 15 amino acids. The chain's CDR3 is CASIRVVGGNTEAFF. The CDR3, as DNA: TGTGCCAGCATCCGCGTTGTGGGGGGGAACACTGAAGCTTTCTTT.

This clonotype came up a few times. The V gene is TRBV12-3 or TRBV12-4, the J gene TRBJ1-1, with TRBD1 as a possible D gene (5 bases). V was shortened by 7 bases and J by 6 bases, with 15 bases between the two germline ends. CDR3 length: 13 amino acids. The CDR3 protein is CASMSTGHAEAFF. DNA for the CDR3: TGTGCCAGCATGTCCACAGGACACGCTGAAGCTTTCTTT.

This clonotype was seen only a few times. The chain links TRBV24-1 to TRBJ2-1, with 8 bases fitting TRBD2. The germline V gene encodes CDR1 KGHDR and CDR2 SFDVKD. J gave up 1 base and V 5 bases, and 6 bases lay outside the gene matches. The length of the CDR3 is 16 residues. CDR3 coding DNA: TGTGCCACCAGTGGCCGACGGGGGGGTTCCTACAATGAGCAGTTCTTC. Translation: CATSGRRGGSYNEQFF.

The CDR3 here is CASSFRRGLGQETQYF. For the CDR3, the DNA is TGCGCCAGCAGCTTTCGGAGGGGGCTTGGTCAAGAGACCCAGTACTTC. The chain links TRBV5-1 to TRBJ2-5; weak D call: TRBD1 (7 bases). The CDR3 is made up of 16 amino acids. Germline V CDR1 and CDR2: SGHRS, YFSETQ. Trimming stripped 2 bases from V and 2 bases from J, with 16 bases between.

This clonotype was seen only a few times. This sequence joins TRBV6-2 or TRBV6-3 and TRBJ1-5; D perhaps matches TRBD1 (6 bases). V was trimmed by 5 bases and J by 2 bases, leaving 13 bases between them. This CDR3 comprises 15 residues. Germline CDR1 is MNHEY and CDR2 is SVGEGT. CDR3 region: CASSPRGAGNQPQHF. In DNA, the CDR3 is TGTGCCAGCAGTCCGCGGGGGGCTGGCAATCAGCCCCAGCATTTT.

This rearrangement joins TRBV5-1 to TRBJ2-7, with 10 bases identical to TRBD1. With V trimmed by 3 bases and J by 6 bases, 3 bases remained unmatched. The germline gives CDR1 SGHRS, CDR2 YFSETQ. This CDR3 spans 13 amino acids. CDR3: CASSWRDRGEQYF. The CDR3 nucleotides are TGCGCCAGCAGCTGGCGGGACAGGGGCGAGCAGTACTTC.

The chain is built from TRBV18 and TRBJ2-7; TRBD2 might be the D (5 bases). V was trimmed by 6 bases and J by 2 bases, leaving 17 bases between them. The CDR3 sequence is 15 residues long. Germline V CDR1 and CDR2: KGHSH, LQKENI. This CDR3 is CASSSGSGLPYEQYF. CDR3 in DNA: TGTGCCAGCTCTTCGGGGTCTGGACTTCCCTACGAGCAGTACTTC.

The V call is TRBV11-2, the J call TRBJ2-5, with D perhaps assigned TRBD1 or TRBD2 (5 bases each). The CDR3 runs to 14 residues. Per the germline V gene, CDR1 is SGHAT and CDR2 is FQNNGV. The V end was cut by 5 bases, the J end by 3 bases, with 13 bases between. The CDR3 DNA reads TGTGCCAGCAGCCCTGTCGGGACCAAAGAGACCCAGTACTTC. Translation gives CASSPVGTKETQYF.

A few counts support this clonotype. The CDR3 DNA sequence: TGTGCCAGCAGCTTAGGGGGCCGGTTGTCGGAGACCCAGTACTTC. Translation gives CASSLGGRLSETQYF. The chain links TRBV7-9 to TRBJ2-5, with a weak D call TRBD1 (5 bases). The length of the CDR3 is 15 residues. Germline lookup yields CDR1 SEHNR and CDR2 FQNEAQ (reference sequence). V lost 1 base and J lost 5, with 14 bases in between.

This chain uses TRBV3-1 with TRBJ2-7; 8 bases are a match to TRBD2. J was trimmed by 2 bases and V by 9 bases; bases with no gene match: 9. Germline CDR1 LGHDT, CDR2 YNNKEL (reference sequence). The CDR3 runs 14 residues. The CDR3: CASTTGTSPYEQYV. The CDR3 DNA sequence: TGTGCCAGTACGACCGGGACTAGTCCCTACGAGCAGTACGTC.